The T cell receptor beta chain described here comes from a study of vaccination and CD4 T cells after COVID-19. The Oncomine TCR Beta short-read assay sequenced DNA from cultured CD4+ T cells. A single record per CDR3 protein comes from TCRdb applying MiXCR to the PCR reads. There are 9,500 to 15,000 distinct CDR3 sequences in the sample; roughly 60% occur only once, and around 8% lies in the top ten. Comments on this clonotype: The antigen remains undetermined.

Treatment: roughly 11-day PBMC culture with coronavirus spike peptide pools or control peptides (ViraFEST assay). TCRs were sequenced by ViraFEST after antigen-specific T cells had been expanded with peptide pools. The sequenced material came from CD4+ T cells from blood, cultured in vitro. This sequence was found in a human donor who had recovered from COVID-19.

The CDR3 bases are TGTGCCAGCAGTCCGATAGTTAGGGGGGCTGAGACCCAGTACTTC. It yields the protein CASSPIVRGAETQYF. J is TRBJ2-5 and V is TRBV6-1; D is perhaps TRBD1 or TRBD2 (6 bases each). The germline gives CDR1 MNHNS, CDR2 SASEGT. The ends were cut back, 5 bases at V and 5 bases at J, with 18 bases in the middle. The CDR3 has 15 amino acids.